Presented here are 5 T cell receptor beta chains from one specimen sequenced in a study of blood T cell repertoires in COVID-19 (dated by TCRdb to about 2020). The protocol used for the library was the immunoSEQ multiplex PCR assay. The table was pulled from immuneACCESS by TCRdb, which kept in-frame rearrangements only. Such tables lose some clones; where checked, under half of the loss comes from unresolved V genes, and the rest has no known cause. In all, the sample holds approximately 180,000 clones, and more than 75% of those were seen once. 5% to 6.5% of the sample comes from the top ten. The source material was peripheral blood. The receptors derive from a man between 35 and 55 years old with active or convalescent COVID-19.

This chain connects TRBV28 to TRBJ2-1; D is perhaps TRBD1 (6 bases). The V gene's germline CDR1 is MDHEN and CDR2 SYDVKM. Trimming stripped 0 bases from V and 2 bases from J, with 8 bases between. The CDR3 contains 15 residues. The CDR3 sequence: CASSLWDRAYNEQFF. Written as DNA, the CDR3 is TGTGCCAGCAGTTTATGGGACAGAGCCTACAATGAGCAGTTCTTC.

The chain employs TRBV18 and TRBJ2-1; 7 bases fit TRBD1. The CDR3 is 12 residues long. J lost 9 bases, V lost 4 bases, and 3 bases had no gene match. Per germline, CDR1 KGHSH and CDR2 LQKENI. The CDR3 is CASSRDRSEQFF. The CDR3 DNA sequence: TGTGCCAGCTCACGGGACAGAAGTGAGCAGTTCTTC.

V and J are TRBV27 and TRBJ1-1; 7 nucleotides align to TRBD1. J was trimmed by 2 bases and V by 4 bases; bases with no gene match: 7. Germline CDR1 MNHEY, CDR2 SMNVEV (reference sequence). The CDR3 is made up of 15 amino acids. The CDR3 here is CASSSRTGQNTEAFF. DNA for the CDR3: TGTGCCAGCAGTTCAAGGACAGGACAAAACACTGAAGCTTTCTTT.

This sequence joins TRBV14 and TRBJ1-1; D gene ambiguous. The CDR3 totals 16 residues. Trimming stripped 0 bases from V and 2 bases from J, with 13 bases between. The germline gives CDR1 SGHDN, CDR2 FVKESK. In nucleotides, the CDR3 is TGTGCCAGCAGCCAAGAAACCCCCACGAGAAACACTGAAGCTTTCTTT. Amino acids: CASSQETPTRNTEAFF.

This sequence joins TRBV3-1 (or the pseudogene TRBV3-2) and TRBJ1-2; 10 nucleotides agree with TRBD1. Trimming at V came to 2 bases and at J to 0 bases, leaving 6 bases not matched to a gene. CDR3 length equals 17 residues. The germline gives CDR1 LGHDT, CDR2 YNNKEL (reference sequence). This CDR3 reads CASSQLRTGGSNYGYTF. The CDR3, as DNA: TGTGCCAGCAGCCAACTCCGGACAGGGGGTTCTAACTATGGCTACACCTTC.